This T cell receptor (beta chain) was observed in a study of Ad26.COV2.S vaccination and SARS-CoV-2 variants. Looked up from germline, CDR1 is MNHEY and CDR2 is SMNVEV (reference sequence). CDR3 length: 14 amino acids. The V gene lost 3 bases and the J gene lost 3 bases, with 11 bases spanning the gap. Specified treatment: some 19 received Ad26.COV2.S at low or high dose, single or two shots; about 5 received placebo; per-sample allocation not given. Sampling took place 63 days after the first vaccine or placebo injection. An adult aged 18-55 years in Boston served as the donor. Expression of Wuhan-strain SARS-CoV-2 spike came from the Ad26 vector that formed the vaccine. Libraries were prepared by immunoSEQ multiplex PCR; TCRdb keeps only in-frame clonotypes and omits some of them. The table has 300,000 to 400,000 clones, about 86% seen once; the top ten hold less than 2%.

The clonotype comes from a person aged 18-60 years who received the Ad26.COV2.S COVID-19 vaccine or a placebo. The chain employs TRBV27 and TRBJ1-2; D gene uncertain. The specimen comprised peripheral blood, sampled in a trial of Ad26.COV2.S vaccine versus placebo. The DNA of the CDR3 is TGTGCCAGCAGTTTCTCCCCAGCGGACTATGGCTACACCTTC. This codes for CASSFSPADYGYTF.